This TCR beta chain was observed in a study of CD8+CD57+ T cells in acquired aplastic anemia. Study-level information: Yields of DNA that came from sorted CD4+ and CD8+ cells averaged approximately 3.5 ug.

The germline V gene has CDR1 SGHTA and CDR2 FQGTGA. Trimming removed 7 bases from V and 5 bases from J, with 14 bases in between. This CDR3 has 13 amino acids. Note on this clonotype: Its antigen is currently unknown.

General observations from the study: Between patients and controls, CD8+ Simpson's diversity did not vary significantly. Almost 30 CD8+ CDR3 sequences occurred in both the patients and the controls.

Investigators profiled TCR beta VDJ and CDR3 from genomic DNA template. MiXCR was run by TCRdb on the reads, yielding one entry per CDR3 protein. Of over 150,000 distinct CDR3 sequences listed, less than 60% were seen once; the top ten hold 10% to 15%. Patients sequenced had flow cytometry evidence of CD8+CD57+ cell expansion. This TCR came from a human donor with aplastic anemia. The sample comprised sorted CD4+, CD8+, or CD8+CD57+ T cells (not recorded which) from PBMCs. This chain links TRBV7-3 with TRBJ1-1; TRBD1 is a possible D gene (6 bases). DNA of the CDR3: TGTGCCAGCAACGAGGGGGAAAGGACTGAAGCTTTCTTT. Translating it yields CASNEGERTEAFF.